One sample yielded the 15 T cell receptor beta chains listed below, sequenced in a study of cytomegalovirus exposure and HLA in healthy donors. A multiplex PCR was run with 60 Vbeta primers and 13 Jbeta primers. Clones were sequenced by immunoSEQ multiplex PCR, and TCRdb holds only the in-frame ones, with some missing. The sample holds about 190,000 clones, about 83% seen once. Input material: PBMCs. The receptor source for this set is a woman aged 25 to 39 in good health and CMV-seropositive.

This clone turned up a few times. The chain carries TRBV6-6 and TRBJ2-7; no reliable D call. The CDR3 loop spans 11 amino acids. The V and J ends lost 8 bases and 0 bases respectively, with 5 bases between them. CDR1 and CDR2 (germline): MNHNY, SVGAGI (reference sequence). The CDR3 DNA is TGTGCCAGCGCAGTCTCCTACGAGCAGTACTTC. As protein: CASAVSYEQYF.

The chain has TRBV11-1 and TRBJ2-5, with TRBD2 matching 11 bases. The V and J ends lost 8 bases and 3 bases, in that order; junction bases with no gene match: 5. The CDR3 extends over 14 amino acids. Germline V gene sequence: CDR1 SGHAT, CDR2 FQDESV (reference sequence). The CDR3 bases are TGTGCCAGCGGGCCACTAGCGGGGGAAGAGACCCAGTACTTC. It encodes CASGPLAGEETQYF.

This chain joins TRBV5-1 and TRBJ2-5; perhaps TRBD1 as D (5 bases). The CDR3 loop spans 14 amino acids. With 7 bases removed from V and 4 bases from J, the gap between germline ends came to 17 bases. The germline gives CDR1 SGHRS, CDR2 YFSETQ. The CDR3: CASGRAEYPETQYF. The CDR3 bases are TGCGCCAGCGGCAGGGCTGAGTATCCAGAGACCCAGTACTTC.

The CDR3 protein is CASSGEGTSGYSTDTQYF. The CDR3 nucleotides read TGTGCCAGCAGCGGTGAAGGGACTAGCGGCTATAGCACAGATACGCAGTATTTT. The chain employs TRBV5-6 and TRBJ2-3; TRBD2 agrees at 11 bases. From germline, CDR1 is SGHDT and CDR2 YYEEEE. J lost 0 bases, V lost 4 bases, and 10 bases had no gene match. The CDR3 is 18 amino acids.

The rearrangement joins TRBV4-2 to TRBJ2-5, with 12 bases lining up with TRBD2. The CDR3 runs to 17 residues. With V trimmed by 2 bases and J by 4 bases, 8 bases remained unmatched. Per germline, CDR1 LGHNA and CDR2 YNFKEQ. The CDR3 sequence is CASSQTDASGGGETQYF. The CDR3 DNA is TGTGCCAGCAGCCAAACAGACGCTAGCGGGGGGGGAGAGACCCAGTACTTC.

This chain uses TRBV19 with TRBJ1-5; TRBD1 matches at 9 bases. The junction had 10 bases not matched to a gene; V was cut back by 8 bases and J by 2 bases. CDR1 is LNHDA and CDR2 is SQIVND in the germline V gene (reference sequence). The CDR3 extends over 16 amino acids. DNA of the CDR3: TGTGCCAGTCAAACACCGGGACAGGGAGGCAATCAGCCCCAGCATTTT. Translation: CASQTPGQGGNQPQHF.

The chain recombines TRBV29-1 with TRBJ1-2; D is possibly TRBD1 (5 bases). Trimming removed 4 bases from V and 4 bases from J, with 13 bases in between. Germline V gives CDR1 SQVTM, CDR2 ANQGSEA. The CDR3 consists of 13 residues. The CDR3 nucleotides are TGCAGCGTTGTTACAGGCGGAAGCTATGGCTACACCTTC. This translates into CSVVTGGSYGYTF.

The CDR3 DNA sequence: TGTGCCAGCAGTGCCGGTCGCCAAGAGACCCAGTACTTC. This codes for CASSAGRQETQYF. The chain uses TRBV6-4 and TRBJ2-5; the D is unclear. The CDR3 length is 13 residues. Germline V gene data show CDR1 as MRHNA and CDR2 as SNTAGT. V lost 4 bases to trimming and J lost 1 base, with 7 bases between them.

This sequence joins TRBV29-1 and TRBJ1-1; 8 nucleotides align to TRBD1. This CDR3 contains 11 residues. V was pared by 6 bases and J by 4 bases, with 1 base of the junction left unmatched. CDR1 SQVTM and CDR2 ANQGSEA come from the germline V gene. The CDR3 protein is CSVTGGTEAFF. CDR3 sequence (DNA): TGCAGCGTAACAGGGGGCACTGAAGCTTTCTTT.

The V and J genes are TRBV5-1 and TRBJ2-5; D is undetermined. Per the germline V gene, CDR1 is SGHRS and CDR2 is YFSETQ. The V gene lost 0 bases and the J gene lost 4 bases, with 19 bases spanning the gap. The CDR3 is 17 residues long. The CDR3 DNA is TGCGCCAGCAGCTTGGCACCCAGCCTATTATCGGGAGAGACCCAGTACTTC. Amino acid sequence: CASSLAPSLLSGETQYF.

The J gene is TRBJ2-7, the V gene TRBV4-1; TRBD1 matches at 7 bases. Looked up from germline, CDR1 is MGHRA and CDR2 is YSYEKL. Losses at the gene ends were 5 bases for V and 2 bases for J; bases not matched to a gene: 6. The CDR3 totals 14 residues. CDR3 protein: CASSARDSTYEQYF. CDR3 nucleotide sequence: TGCGCCAGCAGCGCCCGGGACAGCACCTACGAGCAGTACTTC.

The chain is built from TRBV7-9 and TRBJ2-3; possible D gene TRBD2, 5 bases. The CDR3 sequence is 15 residues long. The germline V gene has CDR1 SEHNR and CDR2 FQNEAQ (reference sequence). The CDR3 coding sequence is TGTGTAGAGGGAACCTCAGGCATAAACACAGATACGCAGTATTTT. This translates into CVEGTSGINTDTQYF.

Points on this clone: At one end the junction does not follow the germline gene, possibly because of a read error. This chain links TRBV6-1 with TRBJ1-2; unclear D gene. The germline V gene encodes CDR1 MNHNS and CDR2 SASEGT. This CDR3 contains 13 residues. For the CDR3, the DNA is TGTGCCAGCAGCGAAGCAAGAAGAGGCGGCTACACCTTC. Translated: CASSEARRGGYTF.

This clone was seen more than once but under ten times. The J gene is TRBJ2-7, the V gene TRBV4-2; TRBD2 matches 9 bases. Looked up from germline, CDR1 is LGHNA and CDR2 is YNFKEQ. The CDR3 spans 17 residues. V shed 1 base and J 6 bases; nucleotides not matched to a gene: 13. In DNA form, the CDR3 reads TGTGCCAGCAGCCAAGGGTTAGCGGGAGCAGATGGTCTCGAGCAGTACTTC. It specifies CASSQGLAGADGLEQYF.

This chain links TRBV2 with TRBJ2-7, with D possibly matching TRBD1 (6 bases). Germline CDR1 is SNHLY and CDR2 is FYNNEI. Trimming removed 7 bases at V and 6 bases at J, with 16 bases between. This CDR3 contains 13 residues. The CDR3 region has the DNA TGTGCCAGCAACGGCAGGGGCGGACGCGAGCAGTACTTC. It codes for CASNGRGGREQYF. The full variable domain, its missing parts supplied by reference TRBV2 and TRBJ2-7, is EPEVTQTPSHQVTQMGQEVILRCVPISNHLYFYWYRQILGQKVEFLVSFYNNEISEKSEIFDDQFSVERPDGSNFTLKIRSTKLEDSAMYFCASNGRGGREQYFGPGTRLTVT.